A single sample gave rise to the 26 T cell receptor beta chains below, sequenced in a study of blood T cell repertoires in COVID-19. Assay: immunoSEQ multiplex PCR; the TCRdb copy retains only in-frame clones and omits some. This sample has some 200,000 clones, with roughly 84% found just once. What was sequenced was peripheral blood. All receptors derive from a man in his fifties with COVID-19, enrolled during active disease.

The chain carries TRBV24-1 and TRBJ2-1, with D unresolved. The V gene lost 2 bases and the J gene lost 9 bases, with 13 bases spanning the gap. The CDR3 length is 14 residues. CDR1 is KGHDR, CDR2 SFDVKD, per germline. CDR3 sequence reads: CATSDSATRLEQFF. The CDR3 DNA reads TGTGCCACCAGTGATTCCGCGACGCGGCTTGAGCAGTTCTTC.

V is TRBV7-2 and J is TRBJ2-4; D is unresolved. Germline assignment: CDR1 SGHTA and CDR2 FQGNSA. The V and J ends lost 0 bases and 5 bases respectively, with 20 bases between them. There are 18 residues in the CDR3. The CDR3 here is CASSLAGPSLPGQNIQYF. For the CDR3, the DNA is TGTGCCAGCAGCTTAGCGGGCCCTTCTCTACCTGGGCAAAACATTCAGTACTTC.

The chain carries TRBV6-5 and TRBJ2-6; no clear D. Trimming shortened V by 6 bases and J by 0 bases, and 6 bases separated the two germline ends. CDR1 and CDR2 from the germline V gene are MNHEY and SVGAGI. This CDR3 spans 14 amino acids. CDR3 DNA sequence: TGTGCCAGCAGGGGCCGCTCTGGGGCCAACGTCCTGACTTTC. It yields the protein CASRGRSGANVLTF.

V is TRBV15 and J is TRBJ1-1; 7 bases are shared with TRBD1. There are 14 residues in the CDR3. Per the germline V gene, CDR1 is LNHNV and CDR2 is YYDKDF (reference sequence). Germline trimming cut 7 bases from V and 5 bases from J; bases unmatched to any gene: 10. CDR3 sequence reads: CATKAGGLSTEAFF. The CDR3 bases are TGTGCCACCAAAGCAGGGGGGTTGTCTACTGAAGCTTTCTTT.

The V and J genes are TRBV30 and TRBJ1-5, with D possibly TRBD1 on 5 matching bases. The V gene lost 2 bases and the J gene lost 0 bases, with 8 bases spanning the gap. CDR3 size: 14 residues. Germline CDR1 is GTSNPN and CDR2 is SVGIG (reference sequence). The CDR3 spells CAWSRRDSNQPQHF. As DNA, the CDR3 is TGTGCCTGGAGTCGCAGGGATAGCAATCAGCCCCAGCATTTT. Together with reference TRBV30 and TRBJ1-5, the CDR3 gives the full variable domain: SQTIHQWPATLVQPVGSPLSLECTVEGTSNPNLYWYRQAAGRGLQLLFYSVGIGQISSEVPQNLSASRPQDRQFILSSKKLLLSDSGFYLCAWSRRDSNQPQHFGDGTRLSIL.

In DNA, the CDR3 is TGTGCCAGCAGCTCCCCGGAGGGGAGGGGGGAGACCCAGTACTTC. Translated: CASSSPEGRGETQYF. V gene TRBV7-8 combines with J gene TRBJ2-5; perhaps TRBD2 as D (7 bases). Germline V gene lookup returns CDR1 SGHVS and CDR2 FQNEAQ. The V gene lost 4 bases and the J gene lost 5 bases, with 17 bases spanning the gap. The CDR3 sequence is 15 residues long.

This clone was detected a few times. The chain has TRBV11-2 and TRBJ2-2; no clear D gene. V lost 7 bases to trimming and J lost 1 base, with 13 bases between them. Germline V lookup: CDR1 SGHAT, CDR2 FQNNGV. This CDR3 contains 15 residues. The CDR3 loop is CASNSNSGNTGELFF. The DNA of the CDR3 is TGTGCCAGCAACTCAAATAGTGGGAACACCGGGGAGCTGTTTTTT.

The chain uses TRBV7-9 and TRBJ2-3; TRBD2 aligns across 7 bases. The V segment lost 8 bases and the J segment 4 bases; nucleotides outside the gene matches: 12. Per the germline V gene, CDR1 is SEHNR and CDR2 is FQNEAQ (reference sequence). This CDR3 spans 15 amino acids. CDR3 sequence reads: CASRQLAGEADTQYF. The CDR3 DNA reads as TGTGCCAGCCGTCAGCTGGCGGGAGAGGCAGATACGCAGTATTTT.

The chain's CDR3 is CASSAGGIYEQYF. The CDR3 DNA is TGTGCCAGTAGTGCAGGGGGCATCTACGAGCAGTACTTC. The J gene is TRBJ2-7, the V gene TRBV19; TRBD1 agrees at 8 bases. Trimming took 5 bases from V and 3 from J; bases not matched to a gene: 3. The CDR3 extends over 13 amino acids. Germline V gene lookup returns CDR1 LNHDA and CDR2 SQIVND (reference sequence).

The rearrangement links TRBV12-5 to TRBJ1-5; D perhaps matches TRBD1 (5 bases). The CDR3 sequence is 14 residues long. The V end was cut by 3 bases, the J end by 3 bases, with 9 bases between. The germline V gene has CDR1 LGHNT and CDR2 FRNRAP. The CDR3 reads CASGLSGNNQPQHF. CDR3 in DNA: TGTGCTAGTGGTTTATCAGGGAACAATCAGCCCCAGCATTTT.

This clone was seen only once. The chain combines TRBV25-1 with TRBJ1-4; no clear D. V was cut by 4 bases and J by 4 bases, with 10 bases left in between. The length of the CDR3 is 14 residues. From germline, CDR1 is MGHDK and CDR2 SYGVNS. CDR3 region: CASSAGTYNEKLFF. The CDR3 coding sequence is TGTGCCAGCAGTGCGGGAACGTATAATGAAAAACTGTTTTTT.

The rearrangement uses TRBV2 and TRBJ2-2, with D possibly matching TRBD1 (5 bases). The V and J ends lost 3 bases and 3 bases respectively, with 8 bases between them. Germline V CDR1 and CDR2: SNHLY, FYNNEI. This CDR3 is built from 14 residues. For the CDR3, the DNA is TGTGCCAGCAGTGAGGACACCCACACCGGGGAGCTGTTTTTT. This encodes CASSEDTHTGELFF.

V gene TRBV12-3 or TRBV12-4 combines with J gene TRBJ2-6; D unclear. V lost 3 bases to trimming and J lost 4 bases, with 4 bases between them. The CDR3 loop spans 13 amino acids. CDR3 protein: CASSFPGANVLTF. The CDR3 region has the DNA TGTGCCAGCAGTTTCCCAGGGGCCAACGTCCTGACTTTC.

The CDR3 protein is CAIRPQRGGTGELFF. Here the CDR3 DNA reads TGTGCCATCAGACCACAGCGGGGGGGCACCGGGGAGCTGTTTTTT. This rearrangement joins TRBV10-3 to TRBJ2-2, with 10 bases matching TRBD2. Germline assignment: CDR1 ENHRY and CDR2 SYGVKD. There are 15 residues in the CDR3. The J segment lost 4 bases and the V segment lost 6 bases, leaving 5 bases of the junction unmatched.

V usage is TRBV29-1 and J usage is TRBJ2-1; no clear D gene. Germline CDR1 and CDR2: SQVTM and ANQGSEA. The CDR3 length is 15 residues. Trimming left V 4 bases short and J 0 bases short, with 13 bases between. DNA of the CDR3: TGCAGCGTTGGTAGTAGCAGCAGCTCCTACAATGAGCAGTTCTTC. Translated, it gives CSVGSSSSSYNEQFF.

The rearrangement joins TRBV3-1 (or the pseudogene TRBV3-2) to TRBJ1-1; tentative D call: TRBD1 (5 bases). The V end was cut by 1 base, the J end by 6 bases, with 15 bases between. Germline V lookup: CDR1 LGHDT, CDR2 YNNKEL (reference sequence). The CDR3 consists of 15 residues. This CDR3 reads CASSQGTGTGAEAFF. As DNA, the CDR3 is TGTGCCAGCAGCCAAGGTACCGGGACTGGGGCTGAAGCTTTCTTT.

The rearrangement joins TRBV10-3 to TRBJ2-7, with TRBD2 identical over 10 bases. This CDR3 is built from 15 residues. V was clipped by 3 bases and J by 4 bases; unmatched bases: 6. CDR1 is ENHRY and CDR2 is SYGVKD in the germline V gene. The CDR3 loop is CAISDSRTSGYEQYF. DNA of the CDR3: TGTGCCATCAGTGACTCAAGGACTAGCGGTTACGAGCAGTACTTC.

The J gene is TRBJ1-6, the V gene TRBV18; 10 bases line up with TRBD1. V shed 3 bases and J 9 bases; nucleotides not matched to a gene: 5. The CDR3 is 15 amino acids. The germline gives CDR1 KGHSH, CDR2 LQKENI. The chain's CDR3 is CASSPDRGPSSPLHF. The CDR3 DNA reads as TGTGCCAGCTCACCTGACAGGGGGCCATCTTCACCCCTCCACTTT.

The V call is TRBV5-1, the J call TRBJ2-2; 10 bases line up with TRBD1. Germline V lookup: CDR1 SGHRS, CDR2 YFSETQ. CDR3 length: 16 residues. Unmatched junction bases numbered 6, after V lost 4 bases and J lost 3 bases. In nucleotides, the CDR3 is TGCGCCAGCAGCCCCAGACAGGGGGCGGACACCGGGGAGCTGTTTTTT. This encodes CASSPRQGADTGELFF.

The chain combines TRBV4-2 with TRBJ2-5; possible D gene TRBD1, 7 bases. Germline loops: CDR1 LGHNA, CDR2 YNFKEQ. This CDR3 has 17 residues. The germline V and J ends were trimmed by 2 bases and 5 bases, with 21 bases remaining between them. CDR3 amino acids: CASSQTRGAQGGETQYF. CDR3 nucleotide sequence: TGTGCCAGCAGCCAAACCAGGGGGGCCCAGGGTGGGGAGACCCAGTACTTC.

In nucleotides, the CDR3 is TGTGCCAGCAGTGAATGGAGCAACACCGGGGAGCTGTTTTTT. Translated: CASSEWSNTGELFF. The V call is TRBV2, the J call TRBJ2-2; no reliable D call. Germline values: CDR1 SNHLY, CDR2 FYNNEI. This CDR3 spans 14 amino acids. Trimming shortened V by 2 bases and J by 2 bases, and 6 bases separated the two germline ends.

This chain links TRBV18 with TRBJ1-5; TRBD1 matches at 9 bases. This CDR3 is built from 14 residues. V dropped 3 bases and J dropped 4; count of bases not matched to a gene: 1. Germline lookup yields CDR1 KGHSH and CDR2 LQKENI. CDR3: CASSPGQGNQPQHF. The CDR3 nucleotides read TGTGCCAGCTCACCGGGACAGGGTAATCAGCCCCAGCATTTT.

The chain carries TRBV18 and TRBJ1-5; possible D gene TRBD1, 5 bases. Germline CDR1 and CDR2: KGHSH and LQKENI. Trimming cost V 5 bases and J 3 bases, with 14 bases left between them. The CDR3 consists of 15 residues. The DNA of the CDR3 is TGTGCCAGCTCATCGCAGGGCGTTCCCAATCAGCCCCAGCATTTT. Its protein is CASSSQGVPNQPQHF. Drawing the rest from reference TRBV18 and TRBJ1-5, the complete variable domain is NAGVMQNPRHLVRRRGQEARLRCSPMKGHSHVYWYRQLPEEGLKFMVYLQKENIIDESGMPKERFSAEFPKEGPSILRIQQVVRGDSAAYFCASSSQGVPNQPQHFGDGTRLSIL.

This clone is a singleton in its sample. CDR3 sequence reads: CAPQTRRGGTRGTYEQYF. The CDR3 DNA follows: TGTGCCCCCCAAACCCGCCGGGGGGGGACTAGGGGGACCTACGAGCAGTACTTC. The rearrangement joins TRBV24-1 to TRBJ2-7, with 8 nucleotides matching TRBD2. The length of the CDR3 is 18 residues. Germline-derived CDR1 and CDR2 are KGHDR and SFDVKD. After removal of 12 bases from V and 2 bases from J, the junction contained 23 bases not matched to a gene.

Remarks on this clone: The DNA is left out, because the CDR3 cannot be placed on it with certainty; the CDR3 is given as TCRdb lists it. This chain joins TRBV30 and TRBJ1-3. The germline V gene has CDR1 GTSNPN and CDR2 SVGIG (reference sequence). The CDR3 is 14 amino acids long, termini counted. CDR3 sequence reads: CAWTLSVRGNTIYF.

The CDR3 DNA reads TGTGCCAGCAGTTTTATTTTGGGACAGGGAAGGGATGAGCAGTTCTTC. Its protein product is CASSFILGQGRDEQFF. This chain joins TRBV28 and TRBJ2-1; TRBD1 matches 9 bases. The CDR3 is 16 amino acids. Trimming at V came to 3 bases and at J to 8 bases, leaving 11 bases not matched to a gene. Germline CDR1 and CDR2: MDHEN and SYDVKM.